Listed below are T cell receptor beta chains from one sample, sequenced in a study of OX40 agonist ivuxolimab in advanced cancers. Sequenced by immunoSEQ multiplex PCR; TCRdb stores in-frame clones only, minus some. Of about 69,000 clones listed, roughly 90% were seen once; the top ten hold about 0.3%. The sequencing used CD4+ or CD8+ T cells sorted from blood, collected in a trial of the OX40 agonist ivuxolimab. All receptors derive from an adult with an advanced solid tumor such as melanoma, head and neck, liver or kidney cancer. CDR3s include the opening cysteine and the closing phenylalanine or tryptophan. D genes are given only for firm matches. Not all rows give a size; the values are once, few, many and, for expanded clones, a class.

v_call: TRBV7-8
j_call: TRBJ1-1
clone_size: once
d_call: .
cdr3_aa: CASSSMRDTEAFF
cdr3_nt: TGTGCCAGCAGCTCCATGCGAGACACTGAAGCTTTCTTT

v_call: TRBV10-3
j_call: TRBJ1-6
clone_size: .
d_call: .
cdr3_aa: CARGNGSPLHF
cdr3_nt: TGTGCCCGGGGTAACGGTTCACCCCTCCACTTT

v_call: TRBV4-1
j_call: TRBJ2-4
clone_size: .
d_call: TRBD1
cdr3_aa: CASSEEGTGKNIQYF
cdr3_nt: TGCGCCAGCAGCGAAGAAGGGACAGGGAAAAACATTCAGTACTTC

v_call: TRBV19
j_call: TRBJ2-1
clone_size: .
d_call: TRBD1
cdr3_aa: CASSISGTGDAYNEQFF
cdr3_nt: TGTGCCAGTAGTATCAGTGGGACAGGGGACGCCTACAATGAGCAGTTCTTC

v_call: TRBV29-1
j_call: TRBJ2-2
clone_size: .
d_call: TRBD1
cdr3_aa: CSVSGTGNTGELFF
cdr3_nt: TGCAGCGTTTCTGGGACAGGGAACACCGGGGAGCTGTTTTTT

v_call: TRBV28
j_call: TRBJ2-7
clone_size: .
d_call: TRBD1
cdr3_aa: CASSPNYRGIEQYF
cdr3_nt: TGTGCCAGCAGTCCAAACTACAGGGGCATCGAGCAGTACTTC

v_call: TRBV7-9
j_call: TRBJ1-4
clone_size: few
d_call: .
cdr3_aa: CASSRGEKLFF
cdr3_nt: TGTGCCAGCAGCCGTGGTGAAAAACTGTTTTTT

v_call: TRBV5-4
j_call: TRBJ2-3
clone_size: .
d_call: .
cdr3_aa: CASSLRGPSTDTQYF
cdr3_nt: TGTGCCAGCAGCTTGCGTGGGCCTAGCACAGATACGCAGTATTTT

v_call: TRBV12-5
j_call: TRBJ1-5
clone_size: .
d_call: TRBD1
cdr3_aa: CASGTGTAFNQPQHF
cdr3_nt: TGTGCTAGTGGTACCGGGACAGCCTTCAATCAGCCCCAGCATTTT

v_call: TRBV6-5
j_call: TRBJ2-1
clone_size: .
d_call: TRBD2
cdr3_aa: CASRDAGTSGREQFF
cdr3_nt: TGTGCCAGCAGGGACGCCGGGACTAGCGGGAGGGAGCAGTTCTTC

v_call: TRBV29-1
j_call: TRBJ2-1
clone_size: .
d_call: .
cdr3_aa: CSVSHDSPRQFF
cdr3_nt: TGCAGCGTTTCGCACGATTCTCCACGTCAGTTCTTC

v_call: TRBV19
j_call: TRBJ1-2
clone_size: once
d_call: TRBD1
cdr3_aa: CASKTGYGYTF
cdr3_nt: TGTGCCAGCAAGACAGGGTATGGCTACACCTTC

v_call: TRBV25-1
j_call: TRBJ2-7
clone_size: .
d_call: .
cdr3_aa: CASSDRQGRNEQYF
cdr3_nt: TGTGCCAGCAGTGATCGGCAGGGGAGGAACGAGCAGTACTTC

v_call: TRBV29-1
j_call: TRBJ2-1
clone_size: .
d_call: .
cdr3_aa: CSADSRGYNEQFF
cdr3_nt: TGCAGCGCCGACAGTCGGGGGTACAATGAGCAGTTCTTC

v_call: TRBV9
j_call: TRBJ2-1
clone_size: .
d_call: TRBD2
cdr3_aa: CASSVREGYNEQFF
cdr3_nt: TGTGCCAGCAGCGTCCGGGAGGGATACAATGAGCAGTTCTTC

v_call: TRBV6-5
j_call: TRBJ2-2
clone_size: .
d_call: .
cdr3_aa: CASSYSTVGSGGELFF
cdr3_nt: TGTGCCAGCAGTTACTCGACAGTGGGGTCGGGCGGGGAGCTGTTTTTT

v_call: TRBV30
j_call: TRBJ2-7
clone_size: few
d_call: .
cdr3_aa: CAWSVTSVSVRHEQYF
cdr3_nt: TGTGCCTGGAGTGTCACATCGGTTTCAGTTCGTCACGAGCAGTACTTC

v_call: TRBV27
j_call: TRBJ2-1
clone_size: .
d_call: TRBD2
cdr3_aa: CASSLLAGGPNEQFF
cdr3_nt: TGTGCCAGCAGTTTACTAGCGGGAGGGCCCAATGAGCAGTTCTTC